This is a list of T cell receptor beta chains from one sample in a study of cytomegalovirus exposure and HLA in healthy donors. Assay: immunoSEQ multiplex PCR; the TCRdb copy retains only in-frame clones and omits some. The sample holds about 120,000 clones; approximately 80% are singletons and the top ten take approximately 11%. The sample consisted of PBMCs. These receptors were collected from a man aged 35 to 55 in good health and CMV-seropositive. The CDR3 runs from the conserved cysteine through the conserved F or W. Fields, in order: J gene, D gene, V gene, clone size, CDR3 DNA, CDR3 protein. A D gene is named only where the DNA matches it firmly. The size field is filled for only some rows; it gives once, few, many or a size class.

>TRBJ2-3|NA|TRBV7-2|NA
TGTGCCAGCAGCTTACAGGGTAGAGTGGCGGCCACAGATACGCAGTATTTT
CASSLQGRVAATDTQYF
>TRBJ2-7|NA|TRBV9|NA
TGTGCCAGCAGTCGGGGTCAGACTTCCTACGAGCAGTACTTC
CASSRGQTSYEQYF
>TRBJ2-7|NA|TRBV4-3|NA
TGCGCCAGCAGCCAAGCCCCCGACCCGGGGGAGCAGTACTTC
CASSQAPDPGEQYF
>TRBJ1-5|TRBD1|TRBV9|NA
TGTGCCAGCAGCAGGGGGCAGAGCAATCAGCCCCAGCATTTT
CASSRGQSNQPQHF
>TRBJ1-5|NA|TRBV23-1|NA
TGCGCCAGGAGAGGTGTGGTGGGTCAGCCCCAGCATTTT
CARRGVVGQPQHF
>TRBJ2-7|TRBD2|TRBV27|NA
TGTGCCAGCAGCCAATGGGGGGGGGCCTACGAGCAGTACTTC
CASSQWGGAYEQYF
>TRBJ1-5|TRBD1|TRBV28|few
TGTGCCAGCAGTCCCGGTGGACAGGCGCCTCAGCCCCAGCATTTT
CASSPGGQAPQPQHF
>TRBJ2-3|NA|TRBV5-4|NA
TGTGCCACCAACCAGGGAGGCAGGCCAGATACGCAGTATTTT
CATNQGGRPDTQYF
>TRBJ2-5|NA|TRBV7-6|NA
TGTGCCAGCAGTAACCAGGGAGGAGAGACCCAGTACTTC
CASSNQGGETQYF
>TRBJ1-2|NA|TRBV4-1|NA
TGCGCCAGCAGCCAAGATTGGAGCTATGGCTACACCTTC
CASSQDWSYGYTF
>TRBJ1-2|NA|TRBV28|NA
TGTGCTTCTACTTCAGGGTACGACTACACCTTC
CASTSGYDYTF
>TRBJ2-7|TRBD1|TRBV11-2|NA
TGTGCCAGCAGCCCATTGGACAGGGGGCGCGGGACCGGGTACGAGCAGTACTTC
CASSPLDRGRGTGYEQYF
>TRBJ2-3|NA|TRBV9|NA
TGTGCCAGCAGCGTAGTGGGCCTAGCGAACACAGATACGCAGTATTTT
CASSVVGLANTDTQYF
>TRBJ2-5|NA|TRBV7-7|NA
TGTGCTAGCAGCTTAGCCCGGTCTTTCGGAGAGACCCAGTACTTC
CASSLARSFGETQYF
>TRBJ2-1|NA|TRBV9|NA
TGTGCCAGCAACGCTAGAGGAGCGTATGAGCAGTTCTTC
CASNARGAYEQFF
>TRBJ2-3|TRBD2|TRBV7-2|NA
TGTGCCAGCAGCTTAGTTGGCCTAGCGGCACCATCAGATACGCAGTATTTT
CASSLVGLAAPSDTQYF
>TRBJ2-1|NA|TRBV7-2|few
TGTGCCAGCAGCCCTCAGGTTGGGCCCCAGTTCTTC
CASSPQVGPQFF
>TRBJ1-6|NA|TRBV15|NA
TGTGCCACCAGCAGAGCAGGGGTGGGTTCACCCCTCCACTTT
CATSRAGVGSPLHF
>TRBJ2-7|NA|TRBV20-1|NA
TGCAGTGCTTATGACATCTACGAGCAGTACTTC
CSAYDIYEQYF
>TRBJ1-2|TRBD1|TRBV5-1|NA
TGCGCCAGCAAAAGTACGGGACAGACCTATGGCTACACCTTC
CASKSTGQTYGYTF
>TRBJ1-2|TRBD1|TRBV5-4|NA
TGTGCCAGCAGCCCCGCAGGGGGCGCGGTTGGCTACACCTTC
CASSPAGGAVGYTF
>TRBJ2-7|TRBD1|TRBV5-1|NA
TGCGCCAGCAGCGCCCCGAAGACAGGGCCGAGCTCCTACGAGCAGTACTTC
CASSAPKTGPSSYEQYF
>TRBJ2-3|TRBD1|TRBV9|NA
TGTGCCAGCAGCGTAGTCGGAGGACAGGGCAGGGATACGCAGTATTTT
CASSVVGGQGRDTQYF
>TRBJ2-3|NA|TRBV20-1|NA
TGCAGTGCCAGGATGGGTGATACGCAGTATTTT
CSARMGDTQYF
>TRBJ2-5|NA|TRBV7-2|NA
TGTGCCAGCAGCTCAGTAGAGACCCAGTACTTC
CASSSVETQYF
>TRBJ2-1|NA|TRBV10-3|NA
TGTGCCATCAGTGGGGGCACCTACAATGAGCAGTTCTTC
CAISGGTYNEQFF
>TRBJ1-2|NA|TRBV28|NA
TGTGCCAGCAGTTTGTATCAGGGGCGTGGCTATGGCTACACCTTC
CASSLYQGRGYGYTF
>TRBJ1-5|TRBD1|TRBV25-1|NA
TGTGCCAGCAGTGAATTGGGACAGGACAATCAGCCCCAGCATTTT
CASSELGQDNQPQHF
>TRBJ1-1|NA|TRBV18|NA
TGTGCCAGCTCACCTCAGGGAGGGAACATGAACACTGAAGCTTTCTTT
CASSPQGGNMNTEAFF
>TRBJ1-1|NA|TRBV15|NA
TGTGCCACCAGCAGAGTTAGGGGGGGCCCCAATACCCAAGCTTTCTTT
CATSRVRGGPNTQAFF
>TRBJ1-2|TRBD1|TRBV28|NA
TGTGCCAGCAGCTTCAAGACAGGGCTCTATGGCTACACCTTC
CASSFKTGLYGYTF
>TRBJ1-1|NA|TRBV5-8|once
TGTGCCAGCAGCTTGGCGGTGCGGGAGGCTTTCTTT
CASSLAVREAFF
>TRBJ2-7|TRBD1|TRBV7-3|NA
TGTGCCAGCAGCGAAGGACAGGGACGGTTACAGTACTTC
CASSEGQGRLQYF